This TCR beta chain was identified in a study of beta chain features in type 1 diabetes. Whole-study context: Cell yields, gender and age were comparable in patients and healthy donors. Researchers looked at some 110 million sorted cells across all samples. Study-wide points: Moderately but significantly shorter TCRB CDR3s were found in Type 1 diabetes patients in all four CD4+ subsets.

The entirety of the isolated RNA underwent reverse transcription, so expressed TCRB transcripts were sequenced. Method: immunoSEQ multiplex PCR; TCRdb's copy keeps in-frame clones and lacks some. The sample has 110,000 to 150,000 clones; around a tenth are singletons. The germline V gene encodes CDR1 LNHDA and CDR2 SQIVND (reference sequence). The CDR3 is 18 amino acids. V lost 3 bases and J lost 0; bases outside the gene matches: 11. As regards this clone: The antigen remains undetermined.

Sequenced input: central memory CD4+ T cells from blood. The clonotype originates from a woman aged 40 to 50 in good health. The chain uses TRBV19 and TRBJ2-1; 7 bases are shared with TRBD2. The CDR3 protein is CASSIVGLRGSSYNEQFF. The CDR3 region has the DNA TGTGCCAGTAGTATCGTGGGTCTGCGGGGGAGCTCCTACAATGAGCAGTTCTTC.